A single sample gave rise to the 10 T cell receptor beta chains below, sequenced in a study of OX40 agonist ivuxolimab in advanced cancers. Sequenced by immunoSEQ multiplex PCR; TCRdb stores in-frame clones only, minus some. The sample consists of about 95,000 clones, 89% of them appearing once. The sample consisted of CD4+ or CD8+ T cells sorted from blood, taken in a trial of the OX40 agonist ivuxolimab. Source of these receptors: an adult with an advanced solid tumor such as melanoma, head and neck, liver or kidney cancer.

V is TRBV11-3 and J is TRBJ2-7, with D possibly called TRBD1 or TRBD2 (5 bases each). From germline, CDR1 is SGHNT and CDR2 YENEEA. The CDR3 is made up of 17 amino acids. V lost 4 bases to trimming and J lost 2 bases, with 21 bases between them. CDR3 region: CASSSNWDASTTYEQYF. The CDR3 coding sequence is TGTGCCAGCAGCTCAAATTGGGACGCGAGCACCACCTACGAGCAGTACTTC.

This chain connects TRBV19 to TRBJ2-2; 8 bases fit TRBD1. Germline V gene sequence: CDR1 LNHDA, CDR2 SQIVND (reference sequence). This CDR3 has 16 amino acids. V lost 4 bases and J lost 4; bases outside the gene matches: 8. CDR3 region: CASSTLDRVGTGELFF. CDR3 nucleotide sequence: TGTGCCAGTAGTACGCTGGACAGGGTAGGCACCGGGGAGCTGTTTTTT.

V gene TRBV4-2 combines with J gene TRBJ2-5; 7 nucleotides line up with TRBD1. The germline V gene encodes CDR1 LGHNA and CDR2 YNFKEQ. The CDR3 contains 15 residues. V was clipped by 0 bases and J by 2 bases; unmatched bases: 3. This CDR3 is CASSQESTGQETQYF. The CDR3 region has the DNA TGTGCCAGCAGCCAAGAGTCGACAGGGCAAGAGACCCAGTACTTC.

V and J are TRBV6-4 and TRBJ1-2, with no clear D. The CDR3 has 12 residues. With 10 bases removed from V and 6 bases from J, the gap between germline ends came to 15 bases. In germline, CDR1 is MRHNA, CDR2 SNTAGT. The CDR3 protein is CAIQKGGNGYTF. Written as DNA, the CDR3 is TGTGCCATCCAAAAGGGAGGGAATGGCTACACCTTC.

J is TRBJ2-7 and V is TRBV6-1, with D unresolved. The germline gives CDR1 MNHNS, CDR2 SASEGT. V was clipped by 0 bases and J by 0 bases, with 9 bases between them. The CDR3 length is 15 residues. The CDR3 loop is CASSEAIFTSYEQYF. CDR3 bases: TGTGCCAGCAGTGAAGCTATATTCACCTCCTACGAGCAGTACTTC.

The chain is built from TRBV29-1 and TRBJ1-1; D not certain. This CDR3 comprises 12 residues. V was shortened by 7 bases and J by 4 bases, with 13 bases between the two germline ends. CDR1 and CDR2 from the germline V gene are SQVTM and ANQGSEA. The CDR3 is CSADRRGTEAFF. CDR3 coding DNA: TGCAGCGCCGACCGGCGGGGCACTGAAGCTTTCTTT.

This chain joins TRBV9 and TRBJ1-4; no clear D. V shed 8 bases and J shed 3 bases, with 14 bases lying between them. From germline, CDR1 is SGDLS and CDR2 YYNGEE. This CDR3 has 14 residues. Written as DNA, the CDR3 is TGTGCCAGTAGCCGCGGGTCGTCTAATGAAAAACTGTTTTTT. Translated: CASSRGSSNEKLFF.

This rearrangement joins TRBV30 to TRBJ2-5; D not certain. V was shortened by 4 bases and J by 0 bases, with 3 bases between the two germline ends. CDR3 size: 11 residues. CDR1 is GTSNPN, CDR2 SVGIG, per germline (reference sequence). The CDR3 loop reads CAWTDQETQYF. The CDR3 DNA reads TGTGCCTGGACAGACCAAGAGACCCAGTACTTC.

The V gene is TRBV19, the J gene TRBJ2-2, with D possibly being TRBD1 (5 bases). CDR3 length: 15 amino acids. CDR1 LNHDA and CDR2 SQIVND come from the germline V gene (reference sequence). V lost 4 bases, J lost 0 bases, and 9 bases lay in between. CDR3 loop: CASSNPRANTGELFF. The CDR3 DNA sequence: TGTGCCAGTAGTAACCCCAGGGCGAACACCGGGGAGCTGTTTTTT.

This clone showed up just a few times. The CDR3 region is CAWSAKTGRKNTIYF. The CDR3 DNA reads as TGTGCCTGGAGTGCGAAGACGGGGAGGAAGAACACCATATATTTT. The chain uses TRBV30 and TRBJ1-3; no clear D. The length of the CDR3 is 15 residues. CDR1 and CDR2 (germline): GTSNPN, SVGIG (reference sequence). The V end was cut by 1 base, the J end by 7 bases, with 17 bases between.